This TCR beta chain was observed in a study of blood T cell repertoires in COVID-19. As for the study in general: Researchers got acute and convalescent COVID-19 samples from the United States, Italy and Spain. In each case, the material was cDNA or gDNA derived from T cells, B-cell-depleted T cells, or PBMCs.

CDR3 length: 15 amino acids. Losses at the gene ends were 2 bases for V and 6 bases for J; bases not matched to a gene: 0. The germline gives CDR1 KGHSH, CDR2 LQKENI. Sequenced by immunoSEQ multiplex PCR; TCRdb stores in-frame clones only, minus some. This table has fewer than 250,000 clones, roughly 84% appearing once. The chain couples TRBV18 to TRBJ2-1; 14 nucleotides agree with TRBD2. Sequenced sample: peripheral blood. The sequence came from a woman aged 45-60 years with acute or convalescent COVID-19. In DNA form, the CDR3 reads TGTGCCAGCTCACCAGGGACTAGCGGGAGCAATGAGCAGTTCTTC. It is translated as CASSPGTSGSNEQFF.